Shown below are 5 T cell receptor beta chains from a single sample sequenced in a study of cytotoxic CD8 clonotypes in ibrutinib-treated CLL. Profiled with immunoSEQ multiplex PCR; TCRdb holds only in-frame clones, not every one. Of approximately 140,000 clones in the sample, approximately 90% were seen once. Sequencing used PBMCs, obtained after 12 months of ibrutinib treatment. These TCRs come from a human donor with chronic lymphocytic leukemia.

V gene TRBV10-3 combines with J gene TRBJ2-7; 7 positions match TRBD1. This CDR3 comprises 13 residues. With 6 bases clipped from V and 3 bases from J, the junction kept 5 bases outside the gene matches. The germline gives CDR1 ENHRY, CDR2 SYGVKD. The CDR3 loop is CAIRAGTVYEQYF. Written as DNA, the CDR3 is TGTGCCATCAGGGCCGGGACAGTCTACGAGCAGTACTTC.

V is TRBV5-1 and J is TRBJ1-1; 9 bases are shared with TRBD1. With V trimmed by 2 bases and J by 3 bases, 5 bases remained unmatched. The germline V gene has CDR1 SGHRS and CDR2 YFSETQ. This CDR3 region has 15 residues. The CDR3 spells CASSFGTGIDTEAFF. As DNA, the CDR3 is TGCGCCAGCAGCTTCGGGACAGGGATAGACACTGAAGCTTTCTTT.

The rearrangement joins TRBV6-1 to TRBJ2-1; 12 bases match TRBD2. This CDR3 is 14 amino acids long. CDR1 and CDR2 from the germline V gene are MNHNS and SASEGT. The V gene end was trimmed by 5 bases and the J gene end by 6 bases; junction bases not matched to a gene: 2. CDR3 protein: CASSRLAGANEQFF. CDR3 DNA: TGTGCCAGCAGTCGACTAGCGGGAGCCAATGAGCAGTTCTTC.

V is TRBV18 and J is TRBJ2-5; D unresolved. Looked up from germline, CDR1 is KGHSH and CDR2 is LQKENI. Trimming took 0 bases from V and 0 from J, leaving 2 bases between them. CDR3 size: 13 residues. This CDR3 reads CASSPPYQETQYF. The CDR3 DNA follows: TGTGCCAGCTCACCACCGTACCAAGAGACCCAGTACTTC.

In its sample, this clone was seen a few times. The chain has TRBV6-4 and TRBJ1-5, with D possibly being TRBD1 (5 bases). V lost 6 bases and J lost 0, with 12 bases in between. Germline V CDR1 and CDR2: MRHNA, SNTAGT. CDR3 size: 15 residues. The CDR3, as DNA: TGTGCCAGCAGCGAGACAGCTTATAGCAATCAGCCCCAGCATTTT. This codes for CASSETAYSNQPQHF.